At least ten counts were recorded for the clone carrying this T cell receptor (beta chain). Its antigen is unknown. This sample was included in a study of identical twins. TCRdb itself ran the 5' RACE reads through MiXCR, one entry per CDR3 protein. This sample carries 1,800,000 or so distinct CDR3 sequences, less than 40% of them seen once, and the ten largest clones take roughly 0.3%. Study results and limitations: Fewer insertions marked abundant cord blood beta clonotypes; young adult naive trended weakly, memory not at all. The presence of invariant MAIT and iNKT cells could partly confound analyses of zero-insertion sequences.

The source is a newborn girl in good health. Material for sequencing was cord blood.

The CDR3 DNA reads TGTGCCAGCAGCCAAGATACTAGCGGGGGATACGAGCAGTACTTC. Residues: CASSQDTSGGYEQYF. This chain uses TRBV4-2 with TRBJ2-7; 11 bases align to TRBD2. The CDR3 is made up of 15 amino acids. The V and J ends lost 0 bases and 4 bases, in that order; junction bases with no gene match: 2. Germline V gives CDR1 LGHNA, CDR2 YNFKEQ.